The 30 T cell receptor beta chains below were found in one sample sequenced in a study of cytomegalovirus exposure and HLA in healthy donors. Only in-frame clones appear in the TCRdb table, and some are missing; sequencing was by immunoSEQ multiplex PCR. The top ten hold over 0.95% of the sample, which has around 300,000 clones, 65% to 90% seen once. The sequencing input was PBMCs. The receptors were sampled from a woman younger than 35 in good health and CMV-seronegative.

The chain employs TRBV6-5 and TRBJ2-1; D might be TRBD2 (5 bases). Trimming stripped 4 bases from V and 3 bases from J, with 13 bases between. The CDR3 runs 15 residues. The germline V gene encodes CDR1 MNHEY and CDR2 SVGAGI. The CDR3 bases are TGTGCCAGCAGTTTATCCCGGACTTTCTACAATGAGCAGTTCTTC. It yields the protein CASSLSRTFYNEQFF.

The chain joins TRBV7-6 to TRBJ1-1; a weak D match, TRBD1 (5 bases). The CDR3 totals 15 residues. Trimming cost V 4 bases and J 0 bases, with 12 bases left between them. From germline, CDR1 is SGHVS and CDR2 FNYEAQ. The CDR3: CASSSLGGLNTEAFF. The CDR3 DNA is TGTGCCAGCAGCTCCCTCGGGGGTCTGAACACTGAAGCTTTCTTT.

This clone showed up just a few times. The chain links TRBV4-3 to TRBJ1-1; D gene ambiguous. Germline CDR1 reads LGHNA; CDR2 reads YSLEER. With 4 bases removed from V and 0 bases from J, the gap between germline ends came to 15 bases. The CDR3 is 16 residues long. The CDR3 here is CASSPSVTVMNTEAFF. The DNA for the CDR3 is TGCGCCAGCAGCCCCAGTGTTACAGTAATGAACACTGAAGCTTTCTTT.

The V and J genes are TRBV5-8 and TRBJ1-5, with TRBD1 as a possible D gene (6 bases). The V gene's germline CDR1 is SGHTS and CDR2 YDEGEE. The CDR3 runs to 17 residues. V lost 1 base and J 6 bases, leaving 20 bases between the germline ends. CDR3 protein: CASSLRLSAGDGQPQHF. DNA of the CDR3: TGTGCCAGCAGCTTGCGGCTATCGGCAGGGGACGGTCAGCCCCAGCATTTT.

The gene calls are TRBV14 and TRBJ1-5, with D possibly matching TRBD1 (5 bases). The CDR3 runs 14 residues. V lost 2 bases and J lost 6, with 11 bases in between. CDR1 SGHDN and CDR2 FVKESK come from the germline V gene. The CDR3 nucleotides read TGTGCCAGCAGCCAACTGGCAGGGCGTCAGCCCCAGCATTTT. Amino acids: CASSQLAGRQPQHF.

This clone was detected only a few times. The chain carries TRBV6-5 and TRBJ2-3, with TRBD1 identical over 7 bases. The CDR3 spans 15 residues. Germline V gene data show CDR1 as MNHEY and CDR2 as SVGAGI. Germline trimming cut 5 bases from V and 2 bases from J; bases unmatched to any gene: 7. Here the CDR3 DNA reads TGTGCCAGCAGTCGCAACAGGGGCATCACAGATACGCAGTATTTT. This codes for CASSRNRGITDTQYF.

The table lists this clone with a few counts. The rearrangement uses TRBV9 and TRBJ1-3; D possibly corresponds to TRBD1 (5 bases). This CDR3 region has 17 residues. Per germline, CDR1 SGDLS and CDR2 YYNGEE. V was trimmed by 0 bases and J by 0 bases, leaving 13 bases between them. CDR3 sequence reads: CASSVEAGYSSGNTIYF. As DNA, the CDR3 is TGTGCCAGCAGCGTAGAGGCAGGGTACTCCTCTGGAAACACCATATATTTT. The full variable domain, in which reference TRBV9 and TRBJ1-3 provide the parts outside the CDR3, is DSGVTQTPKHLITATGQRVTLRCSPRSGDLSVYWYQQSLDQGLQFLIQYYNGEERAKGNILERFSAQQFPDLHSELNLSSLELGDSALYFCASSVEAGYSSGNTIYFGEGSWLTVV.

The gene calls are TRBV28 and TRBJ1-6; the D is unclear. The germline V gene encodes CDR1 MDHEN and CDR2 SYDVKM. V lost 7 bases and J lost 9, with 19 bases in between. The CDR3 has 15 residues. The CDR3 nucleotides are TGTGCCAGCATTGGCGGCAGGCCCCGGGGTTCACCCCTCCACTTT. Protein: CASIGGRPRGSPLHF.

A single count supports this clone. This chain uses TRBV21-1 with TRBJ1-5; the table's D call of TRBD1 was not tested on the DNA. TRBV21-1 is a documented pseudogene. The CDR3 is made up of 13 amino acids. The DNA for the CDR3 is TGTGCCAGCAGCCCTCGGCCAGGCCAGCCCCAGCATTTT. It codes for CASSPRPGQPQHF.

The chain couples TRBV5-8 to TRBJ1-1; D is ambiguous. V lost 4 bases and J 5 bases, leaving 15 bases between the germline ends. Germline lookup yields CDR1 SGHTS and CDR2 YDEGEE. CDR3 length: 14 amino acids. The CDR3 DNA sequence: TGTGCCAGCAGCAACCCTTACACTATGACTGAAGCTTTCTTT. It yields the protein CASSNPYTMTEAFF.

The chain links TRBV30 to TRBJ2-7; 8 nucleotides agree with TRBD1. The CDR3 extends over 12 amino acids. After removal of 7 bases from V and 4 bases from J, the junction contained 6 bases not matched to a gene. The germline V gene has CDR1 GTSNPN and CDR2 SVGIG (reference sequence). CDR3 protein: CASTGALYEQYF. The CDR3 DNA is TGTGCCTCGACAGGGGCTCTTTACGAGCAGTACTTC. The whole variable domain, filled in from reference TRBV30 and TRBJ2-7, reads SQTIHQWPATLVQPVGSPLSLECTVEGTSNPNLYWYRQAAGRGLQLLFYSVGIGQISSEVPQNLSASRPQDRQFILSSKKLLLSDSGFYLCASTGALYEQYFGPGTRLTVT.

The rearrangement joins TRBV30 to TRBJ2-7; no definite D call. This CDR3 comprises 12 residues. V was cut by 5 bases and J by 3 bases, with 11 bases left in between. CDR1 and CDR2 (germline): GTSNPN, SVGIG (reference sequence). The CDR3 reads CAWAALSYEQYF. The DNA for the CDR3 is TGTGCCTGGGCCGCCCTAAGCTACGAGCAGTACTTC.

There are many counts of this clone. CDR3 bases: TGTGCCAGCAGTGGACTAGCAGATATCTCCTACGAGCAGTACTTC. The encoded protein is CASSGLADISYEQYF. The V call is TRBV6-1, the J call TRBJ2-7; 7 bases fit TRBD2. Trimming took 4 bases from V and 0 from J; bases not matched to a gene: 6. The CDR3 runs 15 residues. Germline CDR1 is MNHNS and CDR2 is SASEGT.

V usage is TRBV4-1 and J usage is TRBJ2-7, with D possibly TRBD2 on 5 matching bases. Between the trimmed V and J ends, which lost 1 base and 1 base, there was a span of 14 bases. The length of the CDR3 is 16 residues. Germline V gene sequence: CDR1 MGHRA, CDR2 YSYEKL. Written as DNA, the CDR3 is TGCGCCAGCAGCCAAGGTCCGCAACGGGAATCCTACGAGCAGTACTTC. This translates into CASSQGPQRESYEQYF.

V is TRBV6-1 and J is TRBJ2-5, with a weak D call TRBD1 (6 bases). Trimming cost V 5 bases and J 5 bases, with 15 bases left between them. Germline CDR1 and CDR2: MNHNS and SASEGT. The CDR3 runs to 14 residues. The CDR3 DNA reads TGTGCCAGCAGTTTGGACAGAGGGTGGGAGACCCAGTACTTC. Translation: CASSLDRGWETQYF.

This rearrangement joins TRBV9 to TRBJ1-2, with 7 nucleotides matching TRBD1. From germline, CDR1 is SGDLS and CDR2 YYNGEE. The V and J ends lost 0 bases and 5 bases, in that order; junction bases with no gene match: 4. The CDR3 runs to 14 residues. CDR3 sequence: CASSVDSGGYGYTF. The CDR3 coding sequence is TGTGCCAGCAGCGTAGATTCAGGGGGATATGGCTACACCTTC.

This clone showed up just a few times. The V gene is TRBV28, the J gene TRBJ2-1; 7 nucleotides agree with TRBD2. Germline-derived CDR1 and CDR2 are MDHEN and SYDVKM. The CDR3 loop spans 14 amino acids. Trimming cost V 7 bases and J 6 bases; bases outside gene matches: 9. The CDR3 coding sequence is TGTGCCAGCACTCTCACGGGCGGGAGCAATGAGCAGTTCTTC. Residues: CASTLTGGSNEQFF.

The chain combines TRBV6-5 with TRBJ1-1; 9 bases fit TRBD1. V dropped 7 bases and J dropped 4; count of bases not matched to a gene: 4. CDR1 and CDR2 from the germline V gene are MNHEY and SVGAGI. This CDR3 is built from 13 residues. CDR3 coding DNA: TGTGCCAGCACCGGACAGGGGCCCACTGAAGCTTTCTTT. Encoded protein: CASTGQGPTEAFF.

The chain is built from TRBV7-2 and TRBJ2-7; 9 bases are a match to TRBD2. CDR1 is SGHTA and CDR2 is FQGNSA in the germline V gene. This CDR3 is 16 amino acids long. The ends lost 5 bases at V and 3 bases at J; junction bases unmatched: 11. Here the CDR3 DNA reads TGTGCCAGCAGCCCCGGGGCGGGGGGGAATGTCTACGAGCAGTACTTC. The encoded protein is CASSPGAGGNVYEQYF.

The CDR3 coding sequence is TGCGCCAGCAGCCAGGTGCGGGCGACCTACGAGCAGTACTTC. Its protein product is CASSQVRATYEQYF. This chain joins TRBV4-1 and TRBJ2-7; the D gene is possibly TRBD2 (5 bases). Looked up from germline, CDR1 is MGHRA and CDR2 is YSYEKL. V lost 3 bases to trimming and J lost 2 bases, with 11 bases between them. The CDR3 is 14 residues long.

The chain links TRBV6-5 to TRBJ2-7; D is perhaps TRBD2 (5 bases). Germline V gene data show CDR1 as MNHEY and CDR2 as SVGAGI. The V gene lost 0 bases and the J gene lost 0 bases, with 9 bases spanning the gap. The length of the CDR3 is 15 residues. CDR3: CASSYSSTSSYEQYF. Here the CDR3 DNA reads TGTGCCAGCAGTTACTCGAGCACTAGCTCCTACGAGCAGTACTTC.

The chain joins TRBV7-9 to TRBJ1-1, with a possible D match to TRBD1 (5 bases). V lost 2 bases to trimming and J lost 3 bases, with 13 bases between them. Per the germline V gene, CDR1 is SEHNR and CDR2 is FQNEAQ (reference sequence). This CDR3 region has 15 residues. In nucleotides, the CDR3 is TGTGCCAGCAGCTTAAGTGGGCGGGGGGACACTGAAGCTTTCTTT. Its translation is CASSLSGRGDTEAFF.

The chain links TRBV2 to TRBJ2-3; 11 bases fit TRBD1. Trimming at V came to 7 bases and at J to 6 bases, leaving 9 bases not matched to a gene. The CDR3 is 15 residues long. The germline CDR1 and CDR2 sequences are SNHLY and FYNNEI. In DNA, the CDR3 is TGTGCCAGCACTGGAGGACAGGGGGCATGGGATACGCAGTATTTT. Amino acids: CASTGGQGAWDTQYF.

This clone was recorded once. The V and J genes are TRBV27 and TRBJ2-1; D not certain. The CDR3 is 14 amino acids. CDR1 is MNHEY and CDR2 is SMNVEV in the germline V gene (reference sequence). V lost 6 bases and J 7 bases, leaving 16 bases between the germline ends. CDR3 protein: CASRLQVSPNEQFF. The CDR3 DNA reads as TGTGCCAGCAGACTCCAGGTCTCCCCTAATGAGCAGTTCTTC.

Worth noting for this clone: Additional DNA sequences in this sample encode the identical CDR3. This chain connects TRBV30 to TRBJ2-3, with D unresolved. With 0 bases removed from V and 4 bases from J, the gap between germline ends came to 8 bases. Germline V lookup: CDR1 GTSNPN, CDR2 SVGIG (reference sequence). This CDR3 contains 13 residues. This CDR3 reads CAWSVRLADTQYF. The CDR3, as DNA: TGTGCCTGGAGTGTACGATTAGCAGATACGCAGTATTTT.

The rearrangement joins TRBV19 to TRBJ1-4; no clear D gene. V was clipped by 1 base and J by 0 bases, with 6 bases between them. CDR3 length: 15 residues. Germline lookup yields CDR1 LNHDA and CDR2 SQIVND (reference sequence). CDR3 bases: TGTGCCAGTAGTATAGCAACAGCAACTAATGAAAAACTGTTTTTT. Translating it yields CASSIATATNEKLFF.

V and J are TRBV7-9 and TRBJ1-2; 7 bases line up with TRBD1. Losses at the gene ends were 4 bases for V and 6 bases for J; bases not matched to a gene: 11. The V gene's germline CDR1 is SEHNR and CDR2 FQNEAQ (reference sequence). This CDR3 is built from 15 residues. For the CDR3, the DNA is TGTGCCAGCAGCTCACTACCGACAGGGTACCATGGCTACACCTTC. Residues: CASSSLPTGYHGYTF. Variable domain in full (rest from reference TRBV7-9 and TRBJ1-2): DTGVSQNPRHKITKRGQNVTFRCDPISEHNRLYWYRQTLGQGPEFLTYFQNEAQLEKSRLLSDRFSAERPKGSFSTLEIQRTEQGDSAMYLCASSSLPTGYHGYTFGSGTRLTVV.

As DNA, the CDR3 is TGTGCCAGCAGTAAAACAGGGGGCCCCAATCAGCCCCAGCATTTT. Its translation: CASSKTGGPNQPQHF. J is TRBJ1-5 and V is TRBV6-5; 9 bases align to TRBD1. In germline, CDR1 is MNHEY, CDR2 SVGAGI. CDR3 length equals 15 residues. V lost 5 bases and J lost 3; bases outside the gene matches: 5.

The chain couples TRBV13 to TRBJ2-1; weak D call: TRBD2 (5 bases). Trimming removed 4 bases from V and 6 bases from J, with 13 bases in between. This CDR3 contains 14 residues. Germline loops: CDR1 PRHDT, CDR2 FYEKMQ (reference sequence). The CDR3 spells CASSSRAGINEQFF. CDR3 nucleotide sequence: TGTGCCAGCAGCTCCCGGGCCGGGATCAATGAGCAGTTCTTC.

The V gene is TRBV25-1, the J gene TRBJ2-7; 9 bases are a match to TRBD1. CDR1 is MGHDK and CDR2 is SYGVNS in the germline V gene. The CDR3 spans 17 residues. V trimming: 4 bases; J trimming: 1 base; junction bases outside the gene matches: 11. CDR3 sequence reads: CASSAWTGAIASYEQYF. In nucleotides, the CDR3 is TGTGCCAGCAGTGCCTGGACAGGGGCTATCGCGTCCTACGAGCAGTACTTC.